These T cell receptor beta chains were read from a single sample in a study of early T cells in non-severe SARS-CoV-2 infection. MiXCR, run by TCRdb on the 5' RACE reads, gives a single entry per CDR3 protein. There are 90,000 to 130,000 distinct CDR3 sequences in the sample; 12% occur only once, and 3.1% lies in the top ten. Sequenced material: whole blood. These receptors came from an adult who was a healthcare worker with PCR-confirmed SARS-CoV-2 infection or an uninfected control (not recorded which). Both conserved end residues are part of each CDR3. D genes are given only for firm matches. Clone size is not always given. Where it is, it says once, few, many or a class for expanded clones.

TRBV6-6	.	TRBD1	TRBJ1-5	CASSYERGQASNQPQHF	TGTGCCAGCAGTTACGAGAGGGGGCAAGCGAGCAATCAGCCCCAGCATTTT
TRBV19	few	.	TRBJ2-1	CASSIRVSYNEQFF	TGTGCCAGTAGTATCCGCGTCTCCTACAATGAGCAGTTCTTC
TRBV5-4	.	.	TRBJ1-2	CASSPRGPDFSWTF	TGTGCCAGCAGCCCCCGGGGGCCGGATTTTTCGTGGACCTTC
TRBV5-4	many	.	TRBJ2-1	CASSLDIYYNEQFF	TGTGCCAGCAGCTTGGATATCTACTACAATGAGCAGTTCTTC
TRBV5-5	many	.	TRBJ1-5	CASSRRGETNQPQHF	TGTGCCAGCAGCCGACGAGGGGAAACCAATCAGCCCCAGCATTTT
TRBV7-2	.	.	TRBJ2-1	CASSLAGGTAYNEQFF	TGTGCCAGCAGCTTAGCAGGCGGGACAGCATACAATGAGCAGTTCTTC
TRBV12-3/TRBV12-4	.	.	TRBJ1-2	CASSLAGGYNYGYTF	TGTGCCAGCAGTTTAGCAGGGGGATATAACTATGGCTACACCTTC
TRBV7-9	many	TRBD1	TRBJ2-7	CASSRTGGHEQYF	TGTGCCAGCAGCAGGACAGGGGGCCACGAGCAGTACTTC
TRBV5-1	few	TRBD1	TRBJ1-6	CASSRDRGGSPLHF	TGCGCCAGCAGCCGCGACAGGGGGGGCTCACCCCTCCACTTT
TRBV5-1	many	TRBD2	TRBJ2-1	CASSYDGLAAYNEQFF	TGCGCCAGCAGCTATGATGGACTAGCGGCCTACAATGAGCAGTTCTTC
TRBV6-5	few	TRBD2	TRBJ2-2	CASSYGLAGVTGELFF	TGTGCCAGCAGTTACGGACTAGCGGGAGTCACCGGGGAGCTGTTTTTT
TRBV11-2	.	.	TRBJ2-3	CASSIDLGVSTDTQYF	TGTGCCAGCAGCATAGATTTGGGGGTGAGCACAGATACGCAGTATTTT
TRBV5-6	few	.	TRBJ1-2	CASRDRPDYGYTF	TGTGCCAGCAGGGACAGACCTGACTATGGCTACACCTTC
TRBV6-2/TRBV6-3	many	TRBD1	TRBJ2-7	CASRGWDRGNYEQYF	TGTGCCAGCAGAGGATGGGACAGGGGTAACTACGAGCAGTACTTC
TRBV6-6	many	.	TRBJ2-7	CASSYFSGTPASEQYF	TGTGCCAGCAGTTACTTTTCCGGGACACCGGCGAGCGAGCAGTACTTC
TRBV5-1	.	TRBD1	TRBJ2-2	CASFTGQGDTGELFF	TGCGCCAGCTTTACGGGACAGGGGGACACCGGGGAGCTGTTTTTT
TRBV15	many	.	TRBJ2-7	CATSRDPLNEQYF	TGTGCCACCAGCAGAGATCCTCTCAACGAGCAGTACTTC
TRBV11-3	.	.	TRBJ1-6	CASSLEGNSPLHF	TGTGCCAGCAGCTTAGAGGGGAATTCACCCCTCCACTTT
TRBV11-2	.	.	TRBJ2-7	CASSLDRASLSYEQYF	TGTGCCAGCAGCTTAGACAGGGCCTCGTTGTCCTACGAGCAGTACTTC
TRBV29-1	few	TRBD2	TRBJ2-5	CSVGTSGETQYF	TGCAGCGTCGGGACTAGTGGAGAGACCCAGTACTTC
TRBV7-3	.	.	TRBJ2-7	CVSSAGYEQYF	TGTGTCAGTAGCGCTGGCTACGAGCAGTACTTC
TRBV3-1	few	.	TRBJ2-7	CASSQDGGYEQYF	TGTGCCAGCAGCCAAGATGGCGGCTACGAGCAGTACTTC
TRBV5-1	few	TRBD2	TRBJ2-4	CASSPNPGLAGGAKNIQYF	TGCGCCAGCAGCCCGAACCCGGGACTAGCGGGAGGGGCCAAAAACATTCAGTACTTC
TRBV19	few	TRBD1	TRBJ1-6	CASSIPDRGGSPLHF	TGTGCCAGTAGTATCCCCGACAGGGGTGGATCACCCCTCCACTTT
TRBV28	few	.	TRBJ2-7	CASIGQTNTYEQYF	TGTGCCAGCATCGGACAGACTAATACCTACGAGCAGTACTTC
TRBV12-3/TRBV12-4	many	.	TRBJ1-5	CASSGAGAQPQHF	TGTGCCAGCAGTGGAGCTGGCGCTCAGCCCCAGCATTTT
TRBV7-6	.	.	TRBJ1-1	CASSFFEGPAFF	TGTGCCAGCAGCTTCTTCGAGGGGCCAGCTTTCTTT
TRBV29-1	.	TRBD1	TRBJ2-2	CSVDDRANTGELFF	TGCAGCGTTGATGACAGGGCAAACACCGGGGAGCTGTTTTTT
TRBV27	many	.	TRBJ1-6	CASSKQPISSYNSPLHF	TGTGCCAGCAGTAAACAGCCGATCAGCTCCTATAATTCACCCCTCCACTTT
TRBV18	.	.	TRBJ1-1	CVSSPHSPTAKGTEAFF	TGTGTCAGCTCACCACACTCCCCGACAGCCAAGGGCACTGAAGCTTTCTTT
TRBV7-2	many	TRBD1	TRBJ2-1	CASSLDNRGREQFF	TGTGCCAGCAGCCTAGATAACAGGGGACGTGAGCAGTTCTTC
TRBV12-3/TRBV12-4	many	.	TRBJ1-5	CASSFLQGGNNQPQHF	TGTGCCAGCAGTTTTTTACAGGGCGGGAACAATCAGCCCCAGCATTTT
TRBV12-3/TRBV12-4	many	.	TRBJ2-1	CASTTQGIRYNEQFF	TGTGCCAGCACCACCCAGGGAATCCGCTACAATGAGCAGTTCTTC
TRBV12-2	many	.	TRBJ2-7	CASRPAGGFYEQYF	TGTGCAAGTCGCCCGGCGGGCGGGTTTTACGAGCAGTACTTC
TRBV28	few	.	TRBJ1-1	CASSPRTGGDTEAFF	TGTGCCAGCAGTCCCCGGACGGGAGGGGACACTGAAGCTTTCTTT
TRBV5-6	.	.	TRBJ2-1	CASRRVGGSYNEQFF	TGTGCCAGCAGGAGAGTGGGGGGCTCCTACAATGAGCAGTTCTTC
TRBV11-2	.	.	TRBJ2-1	CASSTRGGTYNEQFF	TGTGCCAGCAGCACCAGAGGGGGGACCTACAATGAGCAGTTCTTC